Shown below are 2 T cell receptor beta chains from a single sample sequenced in a study of shared clonotypes between healthy human individuals (TCRdb year 2020). To prepare the library, the immunoSEQ multiplex PCR assay was applied. Here the immuneACCESS table is served through TCRdb, limited to in-frame sequences with V and J called. Missing clones are a known gap in these copies; in checked studies unresolved V genes cover under half, and the rest lacks a known reason. This sample comprises nearly 500,000 clones, 60% to 85% of them detected only once. The top ten constitute approximately 12% of the sample. The sample was PBMCs. The origin of the receptors is a woman aged 40-49 years in good health. Some clones in this sample may be carry-over from other donors' samples.

A few counts support this clone. V usage is TRBV18 and J usage is TRBJ1-1; perhaps TRBD1 as D (5 bases). Germline values: CDR1 KGHSH, CDR2 LQKENI. There are 15 residues in the CDR3. The germline V and J ends were trimmed by 2 bases and 4 bases, with 14 bases remaining between them. The CDR3 here is CASSPSRGGTTEAFF. DNA for the CDR3: TGTGCCAGCTCACCATCTCGCGGGGGGACCACTGAAGCTTTCTTT.

The chain uses TRBV4-1 and TRBJ1-2; no firm D call. This CDR3 has 15 residues. The germline gives CDR1 MGHRA, CDR2 YSYEKL. The ends were cut back, 0 bases at V and 4 bases at J, with 12 bases in the middle. The CDR3 DNA reads TGCGCCAGCAGCCAAGAGATAGAAGGGAGCTATGGCTACACCTTC. Protein: CASSQEIEGSYGYTF.